This T cell receptor beta chain was observed in a study of spatial heterogeneity in lung cancer. About the research overall: In the raw reads, each unique TCR and UMI combination was present more than ten times on average.

Time point: sample taken at primary tumor resection. Unsorted whole RNA of tumor, nontumor lung or frozen PBMC was sequenced. CDR1 and CDR2 from the germline V gene are DFQATT and SNEGSKA (reference sequence). The length of the CDR3 is 15 residues. V shed 5 bases, J shed 3 bases, and the junction held 5 bases outside the gene matches. This clonotype was detected only a few times. TCRdb re-called the 5' RACE reads through MiXCR, storing one row per CDR3 protein. This sample has 40,000 to 50,000 distinct CDR3 sequences; 7.6% occur once, and the top ten carry roughly an eighth. The TCR was taken from a female donor with early-stage non-small cell lung cancer. Specimen: PBMCs, collected at surgery. J is TRBJ2-3 and V is TRBV20-1; 13 bases match TRBD2. For the CDR3, the DNA is TGCAGTGCTGGAGGGGGACTAGCGGGGACAGATACGCAGTATTTT. It yields the protein CSAGGGLAGTDTQYF.